The rows below give T cell receptor beta chains drawn from one sample of a study of Tregs in tolerant kidney transplant recipients. The assay was immunoSEQ multiplex PCR, and TCRdb's table has in-frame clones only and misses some. The sample includes about 100,000 clones, 90% to 95% of them seen just once. The specimen was CD4+ T cells from blood, collected before the transplant. The receptors originated from a human donor who received a combined kidney and bone marrow transplant. Each CDR3 is given with its conserved first and last residue.

V gene: TRBV28; CDR3 protein: CASSIQGAGANVLTF
V gene: TRBV2; CDR3 protein: CASSERRVSRETQYF
V gene: TRBV7-2; CDR3 protein: CASSLNGGLDTGELFF
V gene: TRBV7-2; CDR3 protein: CASSPGHGNSPLHF
V gene: TRBV5-4; CDR3 protein: CASSLGPMEETQYF
V gene: TRBV28; CDR3 protein: CASSQPGEGFEKLFF
V gene: TRBV5-1; CDR3 protein: CASSFGIAGPYNEQFF
V gene: TRBV5-1; CDR3 protein: CASSPPLDTYEQYF
V gene: TRBV7-8; CDR3 protein: CASSLVGGGVGEKLFF
V gene: TRBV11-2; CDR3 protein: CASSTKLARVPNEQFF
V gene: TRBV5-1; CDR3 protein: CASSVQLAGDTISYNEQFF
V gene: TRBV2; CDR3 protein: CASSERRLLGAYNEQFF
V gene: TRBV6-6; CDR3 protein: CASSLEGRDFKQYF
V gene: TRBV11-2; CDR3 protein: CASSSNEGLAWAYNEQFF
V gene: TRBV12-5; CDR3 protein: CASGGDSSATEAFF
V gene: TRBV19; CDR3 protein: CASSRRGYEQYF
V gene: TRBV7-2; CDR3 protein: CASSFSRPQGLGYTF
V gene: TRBV5-1; CDR3 protein: CASSPDLVLAKNIQYF
V gene: TRBV19; CDR3 protein: CASRPPQGARGNTEAFF
V gene: TRBV4-1; CDR3 protein: CASSQDPRGQGKSEQFF
V gene: TRBV5-1; CDR3 protein: CASSFRVRNTEAFF
V gene: TRBV5-1; CDR3 protein: CASSLAGQGSSGANVLTF
V gene: TRBV2; CDR3 protein: CASSRQGSGNQPQHF
V gene: TRBV19; CDR3 protein: CASSRDYTETQYF
V gene: TRBV21-1; CDR3 protein: CASSKAPFSGQGVNYGYTF
V gene: TRBV7-9; CDR3 protein: CASSLILGGQTEAFF
V gene: TRBV7-9; CDR3 protein: CASSDIGQGGTEAFF
V gene: TRBV5-1; CDR3 protein: CASSLYRAGETQYF
V gene: TRBV29-1; CDR3 protein: CSVELAGFSYEQYF
V gene: TRBV4-2; CDR3 protein: CASSQVDRPNEQFF
V gene: TRBV7-3; CDR3 protein: CASSSTGTSSGELFF
V gene: TRBV7-2; CDR3 protein: CASSFSGTTGETQYF
V gene: TRBV7-9; CDR3 protein: CASSPGADTQYF
V gene: TRBV9; CDR3 protein: CASSISGASTDTQYF
V gene: TRBV7-8; CDR3 protein: CASRTGLAGDTQYF
V gene: TRBV27; CDR3 protein: CASSLSFLHGGNEQFF
V gene: TRBV6-5; CDR3 protein: CASSYSGTGDYEQYF
V gene: TRBV28; CDR3 protein: CASSRSGYTF
V gene: TRBV2; CDR3 protein: CASSKSGTVLYEQYF
V gene: TRBV30; CDR3 protein: CAWGDGGLAKNIQYF